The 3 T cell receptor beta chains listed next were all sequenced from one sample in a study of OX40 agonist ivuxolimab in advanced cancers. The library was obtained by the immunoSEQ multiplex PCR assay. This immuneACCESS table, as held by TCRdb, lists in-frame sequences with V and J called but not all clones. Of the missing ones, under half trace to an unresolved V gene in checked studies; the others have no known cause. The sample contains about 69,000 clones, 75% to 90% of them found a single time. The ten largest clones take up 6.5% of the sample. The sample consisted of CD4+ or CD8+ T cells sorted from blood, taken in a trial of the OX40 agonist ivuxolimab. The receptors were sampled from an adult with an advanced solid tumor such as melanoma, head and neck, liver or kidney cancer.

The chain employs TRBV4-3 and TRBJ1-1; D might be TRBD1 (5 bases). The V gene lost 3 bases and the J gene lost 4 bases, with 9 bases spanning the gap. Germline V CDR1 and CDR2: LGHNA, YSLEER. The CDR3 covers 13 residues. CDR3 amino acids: CASSHLGVTEAFF. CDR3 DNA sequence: TGCGCCAGCAGCCATCTAGGGGTCACTGAAGCTTTCTTT.

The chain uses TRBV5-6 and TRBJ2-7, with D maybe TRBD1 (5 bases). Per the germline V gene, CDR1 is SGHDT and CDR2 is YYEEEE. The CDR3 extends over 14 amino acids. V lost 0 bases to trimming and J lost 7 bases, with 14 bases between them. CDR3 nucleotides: TGTGCCAGCAGCTTGGAAGGGGCGCAAGGTGAGCAGTACTTC. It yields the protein CASSLEGAQGEQYF.

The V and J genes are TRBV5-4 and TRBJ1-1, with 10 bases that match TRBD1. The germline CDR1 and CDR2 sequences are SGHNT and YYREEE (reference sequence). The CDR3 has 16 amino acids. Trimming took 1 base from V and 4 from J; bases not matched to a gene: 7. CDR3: CASSLRDRGSGTEAFF. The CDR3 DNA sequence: TGTGCCAGCAGCTTGCGGGACAGGGGATCGGGCACTGAAGCTTTCTTT.